This TCR beta chain was captured by sequencing in a study of graft-versus-host responses after intestinal transplantation. Overall study findings and caveats: Individuals carrying graft-donor T cell macrochimerism showed high graft-versus-host to host-versus-graft clonal ratios in allografts. GvH clones appeared in recipient marrow, some first in ileum or blood.

Trimming stripped 6 bases from V and 1 base from J, with 6 bases between. This CDR3 has 12 residues. Looked up from germline, CDR1 is KGHSH and CDR2 is LQKENI. TCRdb keeps only in-frame clones here, not all; method: immunoSEQ multiplex PCR. The sample consists of 45,000 to 50,000 clones, about nine tenths of them appearing once. Comment on this clone: The antigen is unknown.

The sequenced sample was unstimulated CD4+ T cells sorted from spleen or lymph node cells, obtained before transplant. The sequence came from a human donor who was the organ donor for an intestinal transplant. The gene calls are TRBV18 and TRBJ2-5; no clear D gene. In nucleotides, the CDR3 is TGTGCCAGCTCCCGCAGCCAAGAGACCCAGTACTTC. Translation: CASSRSQETQYF.